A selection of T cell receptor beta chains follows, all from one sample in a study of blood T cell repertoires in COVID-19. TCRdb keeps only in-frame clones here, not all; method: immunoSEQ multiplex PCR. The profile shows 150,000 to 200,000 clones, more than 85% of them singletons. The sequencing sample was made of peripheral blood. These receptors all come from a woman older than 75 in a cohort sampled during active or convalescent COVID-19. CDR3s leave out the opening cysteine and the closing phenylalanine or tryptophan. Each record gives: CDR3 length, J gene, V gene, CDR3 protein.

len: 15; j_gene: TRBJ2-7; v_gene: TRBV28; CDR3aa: ASSLINFRTGSYEQY
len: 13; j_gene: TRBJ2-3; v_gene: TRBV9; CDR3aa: ASSAGGGGTDTQY
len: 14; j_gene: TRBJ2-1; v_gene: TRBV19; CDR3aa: ASSIVGGGAANEQF
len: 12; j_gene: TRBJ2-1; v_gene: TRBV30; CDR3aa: AWELAGIYNEQF
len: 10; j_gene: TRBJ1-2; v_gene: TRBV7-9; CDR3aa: ASSLGTGGYT
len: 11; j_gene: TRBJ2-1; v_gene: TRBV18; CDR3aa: ASSLAINNEQF
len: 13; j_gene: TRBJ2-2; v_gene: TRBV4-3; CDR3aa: ASSQDTGYTGELF
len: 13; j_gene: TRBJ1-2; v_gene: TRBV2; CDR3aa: ASSSRRATNYGYT
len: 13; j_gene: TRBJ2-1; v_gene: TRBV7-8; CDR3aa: ASSPRDSLGSEQF
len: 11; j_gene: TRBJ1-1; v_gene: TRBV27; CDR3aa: ASISLWGAEAF
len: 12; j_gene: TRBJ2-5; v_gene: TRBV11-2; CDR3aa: ASTLTGRKETQY
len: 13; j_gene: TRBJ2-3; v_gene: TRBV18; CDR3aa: ASSPSDTYTDTQY
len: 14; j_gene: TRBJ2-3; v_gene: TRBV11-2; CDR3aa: ASSPRQGRYTDTQY
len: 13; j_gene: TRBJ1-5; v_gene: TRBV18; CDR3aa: ASSPGTGNNQPQH
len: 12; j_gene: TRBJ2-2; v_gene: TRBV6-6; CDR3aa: ASSYSAGTGELF
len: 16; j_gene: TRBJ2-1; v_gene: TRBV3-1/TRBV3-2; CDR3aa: ASSQETFRLAGGNEQF
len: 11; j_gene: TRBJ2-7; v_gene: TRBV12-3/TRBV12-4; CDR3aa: ASSLPGIYEQY
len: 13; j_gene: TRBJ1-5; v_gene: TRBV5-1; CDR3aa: ASSLSGGAGQPQH
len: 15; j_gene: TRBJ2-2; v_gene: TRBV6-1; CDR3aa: ASSGLAGGPRTGELF
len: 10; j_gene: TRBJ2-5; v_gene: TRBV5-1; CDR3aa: ASSELQETQY
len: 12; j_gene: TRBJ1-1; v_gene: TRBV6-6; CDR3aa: ASSYWERDTEAF
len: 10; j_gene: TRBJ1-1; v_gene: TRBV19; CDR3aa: ASRQGITEAF
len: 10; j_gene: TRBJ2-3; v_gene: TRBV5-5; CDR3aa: ASSFLPDTQY
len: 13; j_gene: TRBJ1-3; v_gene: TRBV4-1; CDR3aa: ASSPGTVSGNTIY
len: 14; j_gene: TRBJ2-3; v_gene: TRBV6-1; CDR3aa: ASSEFRGLGTDTQY
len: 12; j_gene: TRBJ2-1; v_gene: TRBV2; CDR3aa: ASRASGAYNEQF
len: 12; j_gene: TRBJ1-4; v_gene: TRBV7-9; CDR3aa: ASSQLGQDGELF